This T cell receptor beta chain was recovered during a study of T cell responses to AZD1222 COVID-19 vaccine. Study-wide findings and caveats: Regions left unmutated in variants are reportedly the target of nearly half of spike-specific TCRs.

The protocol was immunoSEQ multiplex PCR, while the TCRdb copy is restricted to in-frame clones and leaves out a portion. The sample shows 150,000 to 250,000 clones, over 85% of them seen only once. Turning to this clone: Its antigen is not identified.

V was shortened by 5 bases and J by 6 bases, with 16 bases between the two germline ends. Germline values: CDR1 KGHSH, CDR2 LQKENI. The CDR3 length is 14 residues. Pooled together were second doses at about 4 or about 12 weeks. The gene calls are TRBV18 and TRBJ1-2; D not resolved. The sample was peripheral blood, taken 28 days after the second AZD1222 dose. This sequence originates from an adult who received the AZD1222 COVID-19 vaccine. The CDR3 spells CASSVPGGRDGYTF. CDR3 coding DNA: TGTGCCAGCTCAGTTCCGGGTGGTCGGGATGGCTACACCTTC.